The source of this TCR beta chain is a study of technical replicates of blood from several donors. The V gene's germline CDR1 is SGDLS and CDR2 YYNGEE. This CDR3 has 16 amino acids. V was pared by 3 bases and J by 6 bases, with 19 bases between. Measured with immunoSEQ multiplex PCR; TCRdb has only the in-frame clones, and not every one. The sample shows 70,000 to 80,000 clones, around 97% of them seen only once. Material for sequencing was T cells isolated from PBMCs. The source is a human donor in good health. This chain joins TRBV9 and TRBJ2-1; D is unclear. DNA of the CDR3: TGTGCCAGCAGCGCCCCTGTTGCCACGGTTCGCAATGAGCAGTTCTTC. Translating gives CASSAPVATVRNEQFF.